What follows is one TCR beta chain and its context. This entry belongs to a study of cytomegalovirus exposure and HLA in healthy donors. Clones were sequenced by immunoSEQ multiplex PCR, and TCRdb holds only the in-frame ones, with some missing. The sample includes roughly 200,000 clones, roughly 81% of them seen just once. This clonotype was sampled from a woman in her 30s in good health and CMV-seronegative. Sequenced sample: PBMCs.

CDR3 sequence reads: CASSLRQGASTEAFF. Here the CDR3 DNA reads TGTGCCAGCAGCTTAAGACAGGGGGCGAGCACTGAAGCTTTCTTT. The chain carries TRBV7-2 and TRBJ1-1, with TRBD1 matching over 10 bases. Germline lookup yields CDR1 SGHTA and CDR2 FQGNSA. CDR3 length: 15 amino acids. Trimming at V came to 2 bases and at J to 4 bases, leaving 4 bases not matched to a gene.